A single sample is the source of the 20 T cell receptor beta chains below, sequenced in a study of blood T cell repertoires in COVID-19. Data came from immunoSEQ multiplex PCR; TCRdb stores just in-frame clones and leaves some out. The sample has some 97,000 clones; about 90% are singletons. The sample consisted of peripheral blood. The source is a man aged 25 to 40 in a cohort sampled during active COVID-19.

This clone was seen once. V is TRBV10-3 and J is TRBJ1-6; D is undetermined. The V end was cut by 2 bases, the J end by 8 bases, with 7 bases between. The CDR3 length is 13 residues. Germline CDR1 and CDR2: ENHRY and SYGVKD. DNA of the CDR3: TGTGCCATCAGTGAGGGTTTAGATTCACCCCTCCACTTT. Translated: CAISEGLDSPLHF.

CDR3 sequence reads: CASSQEGAADTQYF. The CDR3 DNA reads as TGTGCCAGCAGCCAAGAGGGGGCCGCAGATACGCAGTATTTT. The rearrangement uses TRBV14 and TRBJ2-3, with a possible D match to TRBD1 (6 bases). The CDR3 is 14 amino acids. The V gene's germline CDR1 is SGHDN and CDR2 FVKESK. The V end was cut by 0 bases, the J end by 4 bases, with 8 bases between.

This clone was seen a single time. The rearrangement links TRBV5-1 to TRBJ1-1; D is unresolved. The CDR3 covers 14 residues. Germline lookup yields CDR1 SGHRS and CDR2 YFSETQ. Trimming took off 4 bases at V and 6 bases at J, with 16 bases between the two ends. In nucleotides, the CDR3 is TGCGCCAGCAGCGCCGCTACGTTTGCCCCTGAAGCTTTCTTT. This sequence encodes CASSAATFAPEAFF.

The rearrangement joins TRBV6-5 to TRBJ2-1, with unresolved D. The CDR3 spans 12 residues. The germline V gene encodes CDR1 MNHEY and CDR2 SVGAGI. Trimming left V 9 bases short and J 13 bases short, with 19 bases between. For the CDR3, the DNA is TGTGCCAGTGGTCTCACCGCAGTTCTCCAGTTCTTC. The encoded protein is CASGLTAVLQFF.

The V and J genes are TRBV5-1 and TRBJ2-3; D perhaps matches TRBD2 (5 bases). Trimming removed 0 bases at V and 1 base at J, with 12 bases between. The CDR3 spans 16 residues. From germline, CDR1 is SGHRS and CDR2 YFSETQ. The chain's CDR3 is CASSLASTRGTDTQYF. DNA of the CDR3: TGCGCCAGCAGCTTGGCCTCTACGCGGGGCACAGATACGCAGTATTTT.

The V and J genes are TRBV7-9 and TRBJ2-1; tentatively, D is TRBD2 (5 bases). The CDR3 runs to 15 residues. Trimming removed 5 bases from V and 0 bases from J, with 11 bases in between. CDR1 SEHNR and CDR2 FQNEAQ come from the germline V gene (reference sequence). CDR3 loop: CASSPPGSSYNEQFF. Written as DNA, the CDR3 is TGTGCCAGCAGCCCCCCGGGGAGCTCCTACAATGAGCAGTTCTTC.

The rearrangement uses TRBV6-5 and TRBJ1-1; 8 bases fit TRBD1. Trimming took 2 bases from V and 10 from J; bases not matched to a gene: 3. This CDR3 spans 12 amino acids. CDR1 and CDR2 from the germline V gene are MNHEY and SVGAGI. In DNA, the CDR3 is TGTGCCAGCAGTTACCCTGGGACAGGAGCTTTCTTT. Residues: CASSYPGTGAFF.

The rearrangement uses TRBV12-3 or TRBV12-4 and TRBJ2-5; D possibly corresponds to TRBD2 (5 bases). Trimming pared 7 bases from V and 5 bases from J, leaving 8 bases between. This CDR3 comprises 11 residues. CDR3 sequence: CASTLGETQYF. The CDR3 DNA reads TGTGCCAGCACACTAGGGGAGACCCAGTACTTC.

The chain recombines TRBV28 with TRBJ2-1, with 12 bases lining up with TRBD1. Germline values: CDR1 MDHEN, CDR2 SYDVKM. This CDR3 has 15 amino acids. Losses at the gene ends were 6 bases for V and 7 bases for J; bases not matched to a gene: 7. The DNA for the CDR3 is TGTGCCAGCAGACACCGGGACAGGGGGCGAAATGAGCAGTTCTTC. Amino acid sequence: CASRHRDRGRNEQFF.

The rearrangement joins TRBV27 to TRBJ2-7; TRBD2 aligns across 8 bases. The CDR3 loop spans 12 amino acids. Germline V gene data show CDR1 as MNHEY and CDR2 as SMNVEV (reference sequence). Losses at the gene ends were 5 bases for V and 3 bases for J; bases not matched to a gene: 0. DNA for the CDR3: TGTGCCAGCAGTGCGGGGGGCTACGAGCAGTACTTC. Protein: CASSAGGYEQYF.

V gene TRBV9 combines with J gene TRBJ2-2; the match to TRBD2 covers 11 bases. CDR1 is SGDLS and CDR2 is YYNGEE in the germline V gene. Losses at the gene ends were 4 bases for V and 3 bases for J; bases not matched to a gene: 5. The CDR3 runs to 16 residues. CDR3 protein: CASSLGTSGYTGELFF. In DNA, the CDR3 is TGTGCCAGCAGCCTCGGGACTAGCGGCTACACCGGGGAGCTGTTTTTT. The full variable domain, rest sourced from reference TRBV9 and TRBJ2-2, is DSGVTQTPKHLITATGQRVTLRCSPRSGDLSVYWYQQSLDQGLQFLIQYYNGEERAKGNILERFSAQQFPDLHSELNLSSLELGDSALYFCASSLGTSGYTGELFFGEGSRLTVL.

The chain combines TRBV29-1 with TRBJ2-5, with TRBD1 as a possible D gene (8 bases). Germline V gene data show CDR1 as SQVTM and CDR2 as ANQGSEA. This CDR3 is built from 12 residues. Trimming pared 5 bases from V and 4 bases from J, leaving 11 bases between. CDR3 residues: CSVTGGGETQYF. CDR3 nucleotide sequence: TGCAGCGTTACAGGGGGGGGAGAGACCCAGTACTTC.

The CDR3 nucleotides read TGTGCCAGCAGCCGGGGAACGGGTGGTAGCACAGATACGCAGTATTTT. It is translated as CASSRGTGGSTDTQYF. The chain employs TRBV7-6 and TRBJ2-3; the D gene is possibly TRBD2 (5 bases). The ends were cut back, 5 bases at V and 0 bases at J, with 15 bases in the middle. CDR1 and CDR2 (germline): SGHVS, FNYEAQ. CDR3 length: 16 amino acids.

V usage is TRBV9 and J usage is TRBJ2-2; 7 bases map to TRBD2. The CDR3 sequence is 15 residues long. CDR1 SGDLS and CDR2 YYNGEE come from the germline V gene. J gave up 6 bases and V 3 bases, and 8 bases lay outside the gene matches. For the CDR3, the DNA is TGTGCCAGCAGCGCAACTAGCGATGTCGCCGGGGAGCTGTTTTTT. Protein product: CASSATSDVAGELFF. Complete variable domain (other parts from reference TRBV9 and TRBJ2-2): DSGVTQTPKHLITATGQRVTLRCSPRSGDLSVYWYQQSLDQGLQFLIQYYNGEERAKGNILERFSAQQFPDLHSELNLSSLELGDSALYFCASSATSDVAGELFFGEGSRLTVL.

The chain joins TRBV10-3 to TRBJ2-1; 12 bases align to TRBD2. J was trimmed by 9 bases and V by 7 bases; bases with no gene match: 4. Germline assignment: CDR1 ENHRY and CDR2 SYGVKD. CDR3 size: 13 residues. The CDR3 DNA is TGTGCCATCACCCCTAGCGGGGGGGCTGAGCAGTTCTTC. Amino acids: CAITPSGGAEQFF.

This chain uses TRBV18 with TRBJ2-3, with 8 positions matching TRBD1. CDR3 size: 16 residues. Trimming at V came to 3 bases and at J to 5 bases, leaving 10 bases not matched to a gene. Germline CDR1 is KGHSH and CDR2 is LQKENI. The DNA of the CDR3 is TGTGCCAGCTCACCGACTTACCAGGGGGCCGGAGATACGCAGTATTTT. Its protein product is CASSPTYQGAGDTQYF.

V gene TRBV9 combines with J gene TRBJ2-7; 8 bases map to TRBD1. CDR3 size: 13 residues. V trimming: 0 bases; J trimming: 9 bases; junction bases outside the gene matches: 5. Germline CDR1 and CDR2: SGDLS and YYNGEE. In DNA form, the CDR3 reads TGTGCCAGCAGCGTAGATCGGACAGGGCGGCAGTACTTC. Translated: CASSVDRTGRQYF.

V is TRBV4-2 and J is TRBJ1-6, with 7 bases that match TRBD1. The V segment lost 1 base and the J segment 7 bases; nucleotides outside the gene matches: 4. CDR3 length equals 15 residues. Germline values: CDR1 LGHNA, CDR2 YNFKEQ. Here the CDR3 DNA reads TGTGCCAGCAGCCAAGTGACAGGGATGAATTCACCCCTCCACTTT. As protein: CASSQVTGMNSPLHF.

The chain recombines TRBV9 with TRBJ2-3; maybe TRBD2 (5 bases). V lost 0 bases and J 6 bases, leaving 14 bases between the germline ends. Germline V CDR1 and CDR2: SGDLS, YYNGEE. The CDR3 is made up of 15 amino acids. The CDR3 DNA sequence: TGTGCCAGCAGCGTAGGAAGGGTGGGAGTTGATACGCAGTATTTT. Amino acid sequence: CASSVGRVGVDTQYF.

This clone showed up just once. This sequence joins TRBV30 and TRBJ2-7; TRBD1 matches at 9 bases. Trimming took 3 bases from V and 2 from J; bases not matched to a gene: 5. Germline V gene sequence: CDR1 GTSNPN, CDR2 SVGIG (reference sequence). This CDR3 spans 14 amino acids. The CDR3 bases are TGTGCCTGGAGGATAACAGGGGGCACCTACGAGCAGTACTTC. Protein: CAWRITGGTYEQYF.